A single sample gave rise to the 18 T cell receptor beta chains below, sequenced in a study of early T cells in non-severe SARS-CoV-2 infection. One entry per CDR3 protein results from TCRdb running MiXCR on the 5' RACE reads. The table shows tens of thousands of distinct CDR3 sequences, with over 8% occurring only once. The sample consisted of whole blood, taken at baseline. These TCRs come from an adult who was a healthcare worker with PCR-confirmed SARS-CoV-2 infection or an uninfected control (not recorded which).

This clonotype was recorded many times. CDR3 nucleotides: TGTGCCAGCCTGTCCGGAGATACGCAGTATTTT. It encodes CASLSGDTQYF. The rearrangement uses TRBV12-3 or TRBV12-4 and TRBJ2-3; D not certain. The germline V and J ends were trimmed by 8 bases and 5 bases, with 8 bases remaining between them. The CDR3 spans 11 residues.

There are a few counts of this clonotype. The chain carries TRBV7-6 and TRBJ2-5, with a tentative D call TRBD1 (5 bases). This CDR3 has 14 amino acids. Germline V CDR1 and CDR2: SGHVS, FNYEAQ. The V gene lost 1 base and the J gene lost 4 bases, with 10 bases spanning the gap. This CDR3 is CASSLVGHGETQYF. In DNA form, the CDR3 reads TGTGCCAGCAGCTTAGTGGGGCATGGAGAGACCCAGTACTTC.

This clonotype was seen at least ten times. V gene TRBV7-2 combines with J gene TRBJ2-5; the match to TRBD1 covers 8 bases. Germline values: CDR1 SGHTA, CDR2 FQGNSA. Trimming took 5 bases from V and 4 from J; bases not matched to a gene: 9. The length of the CDR3 is 15 residues. As DNA, the CDR3 is TGTGCCAGCAGCCCAAGGACAGGGCAAGGAGAGACCCAGTACTTC. This codes for CASSPRTGQGETQYF. Full variable domain (missing parts from reference TRBV7-2 and TRBJ2-5): GAGVSQSPSNKVTEKGKDVELRCDPISGHTALYWYRQSLGQGLEFLIYFQGNSAPDKSGLPSDRFSAERTGGSVSTLTIQRTQQEDSAVYLCASSPRTGQGETQYFGPGTRLLVL.

The rearrangement links TRBV7-9 to TRBJ2-7; D not resolved. There are 16 residues in the CDR3. Germline assignment: CDR1 SEHNR and CDR2 FQNEAQ (reference sequence). V was pared by 4 bases and J by 0 bases, with 16 bases between. CDR3 coding DNA: TGTGCCAGCAGCTACCCCGAAAGAGTCAGCTCCTACGAGCAGTACTTC. This encodes CASSYPERVSSYEQYF.

This clonotype was found many times. This chain links TRBV7-2 with TRBJ1-1; 7 bases line up with TRBD1. V lost 5 bases, J lost 1 base, and 10 bases stayed unmatched. Germline CDR1 SGHTA, CDR2 FQGNSA. The CDR3 is made up of 16 amino acids. CDR3: CASSRRGGQSNTEAFF. CDR3 sequence (DNA): TGTGCCAGCAGCCGGCGCGGGGGACAGTCGAACACTGAAGCTTTCTTT.

In this sample, this clonotype turned up many times. The chain is built from TRBV30 and TRBJ2-1; D could derive from TRBD1 or TRBD2 (5 bases each). This CDR3 comprises 14 residues. The germline V gene encodes CDR1 GTSNPN and CDR2 SVGIG (reference sequence). Trimming took off 2 bases at V and 5 bases at J, with 13 bases between the two ends. CDR3 coding DNA: TGTGCCTGGAGTACCCGGGGCCTCAACAATGAGCAGTTCTTC. Translation gives CAWSTRGLNNEQFF.

This clonotype came up a few times. The CDR3: CASSLLVLAGVGRAGELFF. The CDR3 DNA sequence: TGTGCCAGCAGTTTATTGGTACTAGCGGGAGTAGGGCGCGCCGGGGAGCTGTTTTTT. The chain couples TRBV28 to TRBJ2-2; 11 bases map to TRBD2. CDR1 and CDR2 (germline): MDHEN, SYDVKM. This CDR3 is 19 amino acids long. V lost 1 base and J lost 6; bases outside the gene matches: 13. Using reference TRBV28 and TRBJ2-2 for the parts outside the CDR3, the full variable domain is DVKVTQSSRYLVKRTGEKVFLECVQDMDHENMFWYRQDPGLGLRLIYFSYDVKMKEKGDIPEGYSVSREKKERFSLILESASTNQTSMYLCASSLLVLAGVGRAGELFFGEGSRLTVL.

V and J are TRBV6-6 and TRBJ2-3; 9 bases align to TRBD2. V was clipped by 5 bases and J by 1 base; unmatched bases: 7. CDR1 and CDR2 from the germline V gene are MNHNY and SVGAGI (reference sequence). The CDR3 covers 16 residues. In DNA form, the CDR3 reads TGTGCCAGCAGTAAGGGGACTAGCTCGGGCACAGATACGCAGTATTTT. Protein: CASSKGTSSGTDTQYF.

This clonotype was detected only a few times. The chain is built from TRBV10-3 and TRBJ2-2; possible D gene TRBD1, 5 bases. Germline CDR1 and CDR2: ENHRY and SYGVKD. The CDR3 has 16 residues. V lost 1 base and J 2 bases, leaving 11 bases between the germline ends. CDR3 nucleotide sequence: TGTGCCATCAGTGAGTTTGGACACAGAAACACCGGGGAGCTGTTTTTT. Its protein is CAISEFGHRNTGELFF.

This clonotype was detected many times. The chain is built from TRBV30 and TRBJ1-5; 7 bases are shared with TRBD1. Germline CDR1 and CDR2: GTSNPN and SVGIG (reference sequence). Unmatched junction bases numbered 4, after V lost 5 bases and J lost 0 bases. This CDR3 is built from 14 residues. CDR3 nucleotides: TGTGCCTGGGGGACAGAGTATAGCAATCAGCCCCAGCATTTT. Protein product: CAWGTEYSNQPQHF.

Many counts were recorded for this clonotype. The rearrangement uses TRBV10-3 and TRBJ1-5; D is unclear. The CDR3 runs to 13 residues. Germline loops: CDR1 ENHRY, CDR2 SYGVKD. The CDR3 bases are TGTGTGCCACCTGGGTATAGCAATCAGCCCCAGCATTTT. Protein sequence: CVPPGYSNQPQHF.

V is TRBV3-2 and J is TRBJ2-3; the table's D call of TRBD2 was not tested on the DNA. TRBV3-2 has pseudogene status. The CDR3 covers 16 residues. CDR3 protein: CASSLTSGVGGDTQYF. The DNA of the CDR3 is TGTGCCAGCAGCCTGACAAGCGGGGTGGGCGGAGATACGCAGTATTTT.

This clonotype was seen at least ten times. The CDR3 loop is CASSLRAATNEKLFF. CDR3 DNA sequence: TGTGCCAGCAGCTTAAGGGCGGCAACTAATGAAAAACTGTTTTTT. V gene TRBV7-2 combines with J gene TRBJ1-4; D call uncertain. The CDR3 has 15 residues. The V and J ends lost 2 bases and 0 bases respectively, with 7 bases between them. CDR1 is SGHTA and CDR2 is FQGNSA in the germline V gene.

This clonotype has at least ten counts. This chain uses TRBV29-1 with TRBJ2-5; the D is unclear. Germline CDR1 SQVTM, CDR2 ANQGSEA. V was pared by 6 bases and J by 3 bases, with 8 bases between. The CDR3 spans 11 residues. Written as DNA, the CDR3 is TGCAGCGTGAGCCGCGAAGAGACCCAGTACTTC. Translation: CSVSREETQYF.

This clonotype was seen many times. This chain joins TRBV12-3 or TRBV12-4 and TRBJ2-1, with a tentative D call TRBD2 (6 bases). The CDR3 sequence is 15 residues long. The germline V and J ends were trimmed by 3 bases and 5 bases, with 14 bases remaining between them. CDR3 residues: CASSFGSGANNEQFF. CDR3 coding DNA: TGTGCCAGCAGTTTCGGGTCGGGAGCGAACAATGAGCAGTTCTTC.

CDR3 sequence: CASSVQGYEQFF. The CDR3 DNA sequence: TGTGCCAGCAGCGTACAGGGGTATGAGCAGTTCTTC. This chain uses TRBV9 with TRBJ2-1; TRBD1 is a possible D gene (6 bases). Deletions cut 1 base from V and 8 bases from J, with 7 bases between. The CDR3 runs to 12 residues. Looked up from germline, CDR1 is SGDLS and CDR2 is YYNGEE. The full variable domain, with the rest looked up from reference TRBV9 and TRBJ2-1, is DSGVTQTPKHLITATGQRVTLRCSPRSGDLSVYWYQQSLDQGLQFLIQYYNGEERAKGNILERFSAQQFPDLHSELNLSSLELGDSALYFCASSVQGYEQFFGPGTRLTVL.

In this sample, this clonotype turned up many times. V is TRBV7-3 and J is TRBJ2-4; D possibly uses TRBD1 or TRBD2 (6 bases each). The CDR3 length is 14 residues. V lost 5 bases and J lost 9, with 17 bases in between. Germline V CDR1 and CDR2: SGHTA, FQGTGA. The CDR3 DNA sequence: TGTGCCAGCAGCAGGGACATTTTTAGCGGCATTCAGTACTTC. Protein: CASSRDIFSGIQYF.

The rearrangement links TRBV6-4 to TRBJ1-2, with 9 bases that match TRBD1. Germline CDR1 reads MRHNA; CDR2 reads SNTAGT. The CDR3 loop spans 14 amino acids. J lost 8 bases, V lost 3 bases, and 7 bases had no gene match. The CDR3, as DNA: TGTGCCAGCAGTGAGGAACAGGGGGCACGGGGCTACACCTTC. As protein: CASSEEQGARGYTF.